The clone carrying this T cell receptor beta chain was observed at least ten times. The antigen remains unidentified. Mismatch with germline at one junction end may stem from a read error. The entry originates in a study of early T cells in non-severe SARS-CoV-2 infection. The wider study: Sequencing input comprised bulk RNA from unsorted whole blood; chain pairing was not available.

Researchers attached unique molecular identifiers to individual cDNA molecules. TCRdb independently ran MiXCR on the 5' RACE reads; one entry per CDR3 protein. Of some 35,000 distinct CDR3 sequences listed, around 3.9% are singletons. Germline CDR1 reads LGHNA; CDR2 reads YSLEER. The CDR3 contains 15 residues. General study findings and limits: CD4 and private specificities were missed by VDJdb matching, which favored anti-spike CD8 responses.

This sequence joins TRBV4-3 and TRBJ1-1; 9 bases align to TRBD1. The sequence was collected from an adult who was a healthcare worker with PCR-confirmed SARS-CoV-2 infection or an uninfected control (not recorded which). Sequencing was done on a sample of whole blood. CDR3 region: CASSKEGQGNTEAFF. In DNA form, the CDR3 reads TGCGCCAGCAGCAAAGAGGGACAGGGGAACACTGAAGCTTTCTTT.